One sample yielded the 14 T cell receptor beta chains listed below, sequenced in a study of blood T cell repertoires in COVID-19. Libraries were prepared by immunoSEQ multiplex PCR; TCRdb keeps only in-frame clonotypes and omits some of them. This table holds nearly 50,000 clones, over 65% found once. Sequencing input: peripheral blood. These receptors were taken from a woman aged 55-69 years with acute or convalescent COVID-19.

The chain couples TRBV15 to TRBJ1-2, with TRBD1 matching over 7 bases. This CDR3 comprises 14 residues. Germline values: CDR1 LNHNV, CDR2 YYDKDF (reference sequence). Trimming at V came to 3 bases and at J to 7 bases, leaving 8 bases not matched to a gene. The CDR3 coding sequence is TGTGCCACCAGCAGGGCGACAGGGTCTCGTGGCTACACCTTC. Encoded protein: CATSRATGSRGYTF. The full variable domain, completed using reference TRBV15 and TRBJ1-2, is DAMVIQNPRYQVTQFGKPVTLSCSQTLNHNVMYWYQQKSSQAPKLLFHYYDKDFNNEADTPDNFQSRRPNTSFCFLDIRSPGLGDTAMYLCATSRATGSRGYTFGSGTRLTVV.

DNA for the CDR3: TGCAGCGCCGACAGGGTTAGCTATGGCTACACCTTC. Its protein product is CSADRVSYGYTF. This chain uses TRBV29-1 with TRBJ1-2; the match to TRBD1 covers 7 bases. V lost 7 bases to trimming and J lost 4 bases; unmatched junction nucleotides: 6. Germline V gene lookup returns CDR1 SQVTM and CDR2 ANQGSEA. The CDR3 sequence is 12 residues long.

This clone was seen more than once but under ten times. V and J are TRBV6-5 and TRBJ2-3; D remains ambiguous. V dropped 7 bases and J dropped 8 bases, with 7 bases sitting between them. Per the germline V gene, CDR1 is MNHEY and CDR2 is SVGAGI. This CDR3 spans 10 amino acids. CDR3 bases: TGTGCCAGCAATCTAGGTACGCAGTATTTT. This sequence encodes CASNLGTQYF.

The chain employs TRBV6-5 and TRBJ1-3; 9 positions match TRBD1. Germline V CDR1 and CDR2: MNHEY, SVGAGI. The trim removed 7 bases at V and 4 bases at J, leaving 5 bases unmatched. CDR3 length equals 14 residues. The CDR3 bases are TGTGCCAGCACGCCGGGACAGGGCGGAAACACCATATATTTT. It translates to CASTPGQGGNTIYF.

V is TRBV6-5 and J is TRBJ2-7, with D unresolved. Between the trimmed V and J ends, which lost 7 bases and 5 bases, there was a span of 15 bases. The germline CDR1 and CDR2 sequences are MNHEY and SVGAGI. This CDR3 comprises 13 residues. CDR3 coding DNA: TGTGCCAGCACTATGGCGGTTACGGACGAGCAGTACTTC. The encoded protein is CASTMAVTDEQYF.

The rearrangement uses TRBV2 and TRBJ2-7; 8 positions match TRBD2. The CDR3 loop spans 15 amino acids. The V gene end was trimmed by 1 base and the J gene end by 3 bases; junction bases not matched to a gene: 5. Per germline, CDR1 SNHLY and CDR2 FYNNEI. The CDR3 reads CASSEGWREDYEQYF. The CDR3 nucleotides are TGTGCCAGCAGTGAAGGATGGCGGGAGGACTACGAGCAGTACTTC.

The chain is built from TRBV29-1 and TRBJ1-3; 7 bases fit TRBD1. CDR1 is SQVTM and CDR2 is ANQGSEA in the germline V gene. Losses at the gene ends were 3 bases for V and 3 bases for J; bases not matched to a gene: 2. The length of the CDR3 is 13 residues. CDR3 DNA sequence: TGCAGCGTTGATTCAGGGGGTGGAAACACCATATATTTT. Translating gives CSVDSGGGNTIYF.

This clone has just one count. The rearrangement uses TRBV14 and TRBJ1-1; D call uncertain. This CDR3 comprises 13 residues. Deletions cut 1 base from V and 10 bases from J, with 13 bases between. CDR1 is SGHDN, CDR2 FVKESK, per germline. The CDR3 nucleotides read TGTGCCAGCAGCCAAGTGTCCGCGAGAGGAGCTTTCTTT. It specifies CASSQVSARGAFF.

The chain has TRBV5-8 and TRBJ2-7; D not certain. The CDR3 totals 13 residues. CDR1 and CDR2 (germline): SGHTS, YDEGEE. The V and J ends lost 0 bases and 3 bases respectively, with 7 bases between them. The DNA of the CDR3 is TGTGCCAGCAGCTTGGCTAGAGGCTACGAGCAGTACTTC. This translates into CASSLARGYEQYF.

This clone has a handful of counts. CDR3 loop: CSVEDRGGYGSEAFF. CDR3 nucleotide sequence: TGCAGCGTTGAAGATCGCGGGGGCTACGGCTCTGAAGCTTTCTTT. The chain carries TRBV29-1 and TRBJ1-1, with D possibly being TRBD1 (6 bases). The CDR3 sequence is 15 residues long. V was trimmed by 0 bases and J by 6 bases, leaving 17 bases between them. The V gene's germline CDR1 is SQVTM and CDR2 ANQGSEA.

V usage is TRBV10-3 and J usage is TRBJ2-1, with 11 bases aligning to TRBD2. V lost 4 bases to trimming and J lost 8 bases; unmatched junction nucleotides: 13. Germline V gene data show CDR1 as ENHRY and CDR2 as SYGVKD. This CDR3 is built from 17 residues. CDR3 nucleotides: TGTGCCATCAGTGGGACGGGGACTAGCGGTATTGTGGATGAGCAGTTCTTC. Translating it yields CAISGTGTSGIVDEQFF.

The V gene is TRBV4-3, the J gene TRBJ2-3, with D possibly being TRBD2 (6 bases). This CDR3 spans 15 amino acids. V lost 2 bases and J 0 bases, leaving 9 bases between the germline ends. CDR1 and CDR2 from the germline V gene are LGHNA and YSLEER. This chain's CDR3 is CASSQSGLSTDTQYF. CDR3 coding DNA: TGCGCCAGCAGCCAATCGGGACTTAGCACAGATACGCAGTATTTT.

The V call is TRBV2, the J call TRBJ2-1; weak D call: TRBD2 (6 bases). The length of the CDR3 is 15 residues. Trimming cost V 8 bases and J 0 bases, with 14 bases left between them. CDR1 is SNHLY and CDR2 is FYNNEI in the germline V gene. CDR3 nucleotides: TGTGCCAGCCCCGGGACGGGGGTCTCCTACAATGAGCAGTTCTTC. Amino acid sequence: CASPGTGVSYNEQFF. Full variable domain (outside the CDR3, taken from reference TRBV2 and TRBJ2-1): EPEVTQTPSHQVTQMGQEVILRCVPISNHLYFYWYRQILGQKVEFLVSFYNNEISEKSEIFDDQFSVERPDGSNFTLKIRSTKLEDSAMYFCASPGTGVSYNEQFFGPGTRLTVL.

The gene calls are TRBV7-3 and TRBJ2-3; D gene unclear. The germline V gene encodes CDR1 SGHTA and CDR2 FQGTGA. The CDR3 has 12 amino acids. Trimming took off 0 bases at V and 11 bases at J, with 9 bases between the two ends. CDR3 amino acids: CASSLTGSVQYF. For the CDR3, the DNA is TGTGCCAGCAGCTTAACGGGCTCCGTGCAGTATTTT.